A single sample is the source of the 25 T cell receptor beta chains below, sequenced in a study of CD8 T cells in ankylosing spondylitis. TCRdb re-derived calls from the 5' RACE reads in MiXCR, one entry per CDR3 protein. The top ten clones hold approximately 0.99% of a sample with some 350,000 distinct CDR3 sequences, about 14% of them seen once. The sample comprised blood, either unsorted or a sorted T cell fraction (not recorded which). The source of these receptors is a male donor with ankylosing spondylitis or in good health (not recorded which).

In this sample, this clonotype turned up a few times. The rearrangement links TRBV4-1 to TRBJ1-6; 7 nucleotides line up with TRBD1. V was pared by 1 base and J by 0 bases, with 6 bases of the junction left unmatched. The CDR3 has 18 amino acids. The V gene's germline CDR1 is MGHRA and CDR2 YSYEKL. The CDR3 loop is CASSQGQGKGSYNSPLHF. The CDR3 DNA sequence: TGCGCCAGCAGCCAAGGACAGGGAAAAGGCTCCTATAATTCACCCCTCCACTTT.

The chain links TRBV10-2 to TRBJ2-1; 8 positions agree with TRBD1. Germline V gene sequence: CDR1 WSHSY, CDR2 SAAADI. V trimming: 4 bases; J trimming: 12 bases; junction bases outside the gene matches: 2. This CDR3 is 11 amino acids long. CDR3 DNA sequence: TGCGCCAGCAGTGGAACAGGGGGGCAGTTCTTC. It yields the protein CASSGTGGQFF.

Only a few counts were recorded for this clonotype. The chain joins TRBV7-9 to TRBJ2-3; 7 nucleotides align to TRBD2. The CDR3 extends over 13 amino acids. Unmatched junction bases numbered 6, after V lost 11 bases and J lost 1 base. Germline V gene lookup returns CDR1 SEHNR and CDR2 FQNEAQ (reference sequence). The CDR3: CAAGEGGTDTQYF. CDR3 bases: TGTGCCGCGGGGGAAGGTGGCACAGATACGCAGTATTTT.

This chain connects TRBV7-8 to TRBJ2-7, with D possibly TRBD1 on 5 matching bases. Germline values: CDR1 SGHVS, CDR2 FQNEAQ. Between the trimmed V and J ends, which lost 1 base and 5 bases, there was a span of 12 bases. The CDR3 consists of 14 residues. In DNA form, the CDR3 reads TGTGCCAGCAGCTTAGGGCGTCAGGGCCACGAGCAGTACTTC. Translation gives CASSLGRQGHEQYF. The entire variable domain, with the rest obtained from reference TRBV7-8 and TRBJ2-7, is as follows: GAGVSQSPRYKVAKRGQDVALRCDPISGHVSLFWYQQALGQGPEFLTYFQNEAQLDKSGLPSDRFFAERPEGSVSTLKIQRTQQEDSAVYLCASSLGRQGHEQYFGPGTRLTVT.

The J gene is TRBJ2-1, the V gene TRBV19, with D possibly being TRBD2 (6 bases). This CDR3 spans 15 amino acids. The V end was cut by 3 bases, the J end by 4 bases, with 13 bases between. From germline, CDR1 is LNHDA and CDR2 SQIVND (reference sequence). The DNA for the CDR3 is TGTGCCAGTAGTATCAGGGACTTGCCTTACAATGAGCAGTTCTTC. Its protein product is CASSIRDLPYNEQFF.

The V gene is TRBV19, the J gene TRBJ2-3, with 11 bases matching TRBD2. The germline V gene has CDR1 LNHDA and CDR2 SQIVND (reference sequence). The V segment lost 4 bases and the J segment 4 bases; nucleotides outside the gene matches: 7. The CDR3 has 16 amino acids. The CDR3 sequence: CASSTLAGGPADTQYF. For the CDR3, the DNA is TGTGCCAGTAGTACCTTAGCGGGAGGGCCGGCAGATACGCAGTATTTT.

This clonotype was observed once. The V call is TRBV19, the J call TRBJ1-1, with a tentative D call TRBD1 (5 bases). The CDR3 covers 12 residues. Trimming removed 7 bases at V and 3 bases at J, with 9 bases between. Per the germline V gene, CDR1 is LNHDA and CDR2 is SQIVND (reference sequence). The CDR3 here is CASTWGHTEAFF. In nucleotides, the CDR3 is TGTGCCAGTACTTGGGGACACACTGAAGCTTTCTTT. The full variable domain, in which reference TRBV19 and TRBJ1-1 provide the parts outside the CDR3, is DGGITQSPKYLFRKEGQNVTLSCEQNLNHDAMYWYRQDPGQGLRLIYYSQIVNDFQKGDIAEGYSVSREKKESFPLTVTSAQKNPTAFYLCASTWGHTEAFFGQGTRLTVV.

The chain joins TRBV5-1 to TRBJ2-6; 8 nucleotides agree with TRBD1. Germline CDR1 reads SGHRS; CDR2 reads YFSETQ. Losses at the gene ends were 3 bases for V and 4 bases for J; bases not matched to a gene: 6. The length of the CDR3 is 16 residues. The CDR3 region is CASSSTGATGANVLTF. CDR3 in DNA: TGCGCCAGCAGCTCGACAGGGGCTACCGGGGCCAACGTCCTGACTTTC.

This clonotype appeared many times. The V call is TRBV7-9, the J call TRBJ2-7; 7 bases align to TRBD2. The germline gives CDR1 SEHNR, CDR2 FQNEAQ (reference sequence). V shed 7 bases, J shed 3 bases, and the junction held 9 bases outside the gene matches. The CDR3 totals 14 residues. DNA for the CDR3: TGTGCCAGCACCATACTGGGGGGGGGCTACGAGCAGTACTTC. Translated, it gives CASTILGGGYEQYF.

Only a few counts were recorded for this clonotype. The chain has TRBV27 and TRBJ2-7, with D possibly TRBD1 on 6 matching bases. The length of the CDR3 is 15 residues. V was pared by 0 bases and J by 0 bases, with 9 bases between. The germline gives CDR1 MNHEY, CDR2 SMNVEV (reference sequence). CDR3 region: CASSLSLGASYEQYF. The CDR3 coding sequence is TGTGCCAGCAGTTTATCGTTGGGGGCCTCCTACGAGCAGTACTTC.

This clonotype was seen only a few times. This rearrangement joins TRBV12-3 or TRBV12-4 to TRBJ1-2; 9 nucleotides align to TRBD1. V dropped 5 bases and J dropped 3; count of bases not matched to a gene: 7. The length of the CDR3 is 15 residues. The CDR3 nucleotides read TGTGCCAGCAGTACTCGGACAGGGGTCGACTATGGCTACACCTTC. Translated, it gives CASSTRTGVDYGYTF.

This clonotype has a handful of counts. The chain is built from TRBV9 and TRBJ2-6; 8 bases are shared with TRBD1. The CDR3 is 16 residues long. The germline gives CDR1 SGDLS, CDR2 YYNGEE. V lost 0 bases to trimming and J lost 1 base; unmatched junction nucleotides: 0. CDR3 sequence: CASSVGQGSGANVLTF. CDR3 DNA sequence: TGTGCCAGCAGCGTAGGACAGGGGTCTGGGGCCAACGTCCTGACTTTC.

The chain recombines TRBV5-1 with TRBJ2-7; D might be TRBD1 or TRBD2, each matching 5 bases. V lost 7 bases, J lost 0 bases, and 11 bases lay in between. CDR1 is SGHRS, CDR2 YFSETQ, per germline. The CDR3 runs to 13 residues. The CDR3 nucleotides are TGCGCCAGCGCCGGGACGAACTCCTACGAGCAGTACTTC. Encoded protein: CASAGTNSYEQYF.

CDR3 in DNA: TGTGCCAGCGGAGGGACTTTTTCCTACGAGCAGTACTTC. As protein: CASGGTFSYEQYF. The V gene is TRBV11-2, the J gene TRBJ2-7; TRBD2 is a possible D gene (6 bases). CDR1 SGHAT and CDR2 FQNNGV come from the germline V gene. CDR3 size: 13 residues. The V gene lost 8 bases and the J gene lost 1 base, with 12 bases spanning the gap.

This chain connects TRBV14 to TRBJ2-1; D gene unclear. CDR3 length: 17 amino acids. V lost 4 bases and J 0 bases, leaving 16 bases between the germline ends. The germline gives CDR1 SGHDN, CDR2 FVKESK. The CDR3 coding sequence is TGTGCCAGCAGCCGCTTAGGACCTCCATCCTCCTACAATGAGCAGTTCTTC. Its translation is CASSRLGPPSSYNEQFF.

V is TRBV12-3 or TRBV12-4 and J is TRBJ1-2; possible D gene TRBD1, 5 bases. The CDR3 covers 14 residues. Trimming took off 5 bases at V and 3 bases at J, with 13 bases between the two ends. The CDR3 bases are TGTGCCAGCAGTATGGGGGGTGTTTACTATGGCTACACCTTC. Translated: CASSMGGVYYGYTF.

The chain employs TRBV6-1 and TRBJ1-5, with D possibly matching TRBD1 (6 bases). CDR3 length equals 13 residues. Deletions cut 8 bases from V and 5 bases from J, with 13 bases between. From germline, CDR1 is MNHNS and CDR2 SASEGT. CDR3 amino acids: CASGGQTDQPQHF. In DNA, the CDR3 is TGTGCCAGCGGAGGACAGACAGATCAGCCCCAGCATTTT.

The chain recombines TRBV5-1 with TRBJ2-2; 7 nucleotides match TRBD1. The CDR3 totals 16 residues. CDR1 and CDR2 (germline): SGHRS, YFSETQ. V lost 1 base, J lost 0 bases, and 3 bases stayed unmatched. For the CDR3, the DNA is TGCGCCAGCAGCTTGTCCGGGACAGCGAACACCGGGGAGCTGTTTTTT. Protein: CASSLSGTANTGELFF.

J is TRBJ2-5 and V is TRBV10-3, with TRBD1 identical over 7 bases. Germline values: CDR1 ENHRY, CDR2 SYGVKD. After removal of 6 bases from V and 1 base from J, the junction contained 5 bases not matched to a gene. The CDR3 has 14 amino acids. The CDR3 region has the DNA TGTGCCATCAGGGGGACAGCTTCCCAAGAGACCCAGTACTTC. Its protein product is CAIRGTASQETQYF.

The sample holds a few counts of this clonotype. V gene TRBV12-3 or TRBV12-4 combines with J gene TRBJ2-1, with a weak D call TRBD1 (5 bases). V was shortened by 4 bases and J by 8 bases, with 18 bases between the two germline ends. The length of the CDR3 is 15 residues. For the CDR3, the DNA is TGTGCCAGCAGTTGGTTGCTTCTTTCCAGGGATGAGCAGTTCTTC. Residues: CASSWLLLSRDEQFF.

In this sample, this clonotype turned up a few times. The chain recombines TRBV3-1 with TRBJ1-3; D uncertain. V shed 1 base and J shed 4 bases, with 5 bases lying between them. The CDR3 loop spans 13 amino acids. The germline V gene has CDR1 LGHDT and CDR2 YNNKEL (reference sequence). CDR3 loop: CASSQASGNTIYF. CDR3 DNA sequence: TGTGCCAGCAGCCAAGCTTCAGGAAACACCATATATTTT.

The V gene is TRBV4-1, the J gene TRBJ2-7; D possibly corresponds to TRBD1 (5 bases). Germline CDR1 reads MGHRA; CDR2 reads YSYEKL. Trimming shortened V by 0 bases and J by 2 bases, and 11 bases separated the two germline ends. The CDR3 has 15 amino acids. The DNA of the CDR3 is TGCGCCAGCAGCCAAGATCAGGCAGGGACCTACGAGCAGTACTTC. It yields the protein CASSQDQAGTYEQYF.

This clonotype was observed a handful of times. The rearrangement joins TRBV15 to TRBJ2-7; D assignment may be TRBD1 or TRBD2 (8 bases each). Trimming took off 0 bases at V and 3 bases at J, with 33 bases between the two ends. The germline gives CDR1 LNHNV, CDR2 YYDKDF (reference sequence). CDR3 size: 22 residues. CDR3 residues: CATSRDLVTGVNSGRANYEQYF. The CDR3 DNA follows: TGTGCCACCAGCAGAGATCTTGTGACAGGGGTAAACAGCGGGAGAGCCAACTACGAGCAGTACTTC.

The chain links TRBV13 to TRBJ2-5; no reliable D call. The CDR3 consists of 17 residues. V was pared by 5 bases and J by 1 base, with 20 bases between. Per the germline V gene, CDR1 is PRHDT and CDR2 is FYEKMQ (reference sequence). Here the CDR3 reads CASSPPGRRRSQETQYF. In DNA form, the CDR3 reads TGTGCCAGCAGCCCGCCCGGCCGGCGAAGATCCCAAGAGACCCAGTACTTC.

The chain has TRBV11-2 and TRBJ1-5; TRBD1 matches 8 bases. The CDR3 extends over 15 amino acids. Germline V CDR1 and CDR2: SGHAT, FQNNGV. The junction had 3 bases not matched to a gene; V was cut back by 1 base and J by 4 bases. The CDR3 loop is CASSLGQGANQPQHF. The CDR3 DNA is TGTGCCAGCAGCTTAGGGCAGGGGGCTAATCAGCCCCAGCATTTT. The full variable domain, with the rest looked up from reference TRBV11-2 and TRBJ1-5, is EAGVAQSPRYKIIEKRQSVAFWCNPISGHATLYWYQQILGQGPKLLIQFQNNGVVDDSQLPKDRFSAERLKGVDSTLKIQPAKLEDSAVYLCASSLGQGANQPQHFGDGTRLSIL.